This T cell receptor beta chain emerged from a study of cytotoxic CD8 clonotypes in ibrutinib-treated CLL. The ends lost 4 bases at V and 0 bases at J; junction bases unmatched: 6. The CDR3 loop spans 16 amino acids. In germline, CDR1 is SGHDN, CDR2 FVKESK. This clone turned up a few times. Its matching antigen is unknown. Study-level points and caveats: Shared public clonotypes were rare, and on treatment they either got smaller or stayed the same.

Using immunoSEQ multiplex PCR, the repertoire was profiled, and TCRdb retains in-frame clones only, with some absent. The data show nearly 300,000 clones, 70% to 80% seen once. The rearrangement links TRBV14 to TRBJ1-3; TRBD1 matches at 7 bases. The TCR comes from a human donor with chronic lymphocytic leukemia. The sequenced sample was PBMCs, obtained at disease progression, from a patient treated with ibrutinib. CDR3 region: CASSRTGPISGNTIYF. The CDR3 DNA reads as TGTGCCAGCAGCCGGACAGGACCGATCTCTGGAAACACCATATATTTT.